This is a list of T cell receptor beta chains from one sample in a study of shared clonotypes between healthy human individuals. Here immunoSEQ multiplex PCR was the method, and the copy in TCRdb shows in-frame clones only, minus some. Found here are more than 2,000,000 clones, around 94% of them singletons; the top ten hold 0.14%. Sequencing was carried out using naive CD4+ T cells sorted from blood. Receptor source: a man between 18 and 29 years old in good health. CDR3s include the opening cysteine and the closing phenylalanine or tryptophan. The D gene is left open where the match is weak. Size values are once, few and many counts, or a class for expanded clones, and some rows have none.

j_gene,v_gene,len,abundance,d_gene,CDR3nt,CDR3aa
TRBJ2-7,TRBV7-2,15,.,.,TGTGCCAGCAGCCCAATGGGGAACTGGGGCCACGAGCAGTACTTC,CASSPMGNWGHEQYF
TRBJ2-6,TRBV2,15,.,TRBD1,TGTGCCAGTCGGACAGGGAACTCTGGGGCCAACGTCCTGACTTTC,CASRTGNSGANVLTF
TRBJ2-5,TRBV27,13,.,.,TGTGCCAGCAGTTTATACAAGGGTGAGACCCAGTACTTC,CASSLYKGETQYF
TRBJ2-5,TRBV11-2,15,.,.,TGTGCCAGCAGCGCCCATCGCGGGATAGGGGAGACCCAGTACTTC,CASSAHRGIGETQYF
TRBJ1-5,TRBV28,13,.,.,TGTGCCAGCAGTTGGGGTATCAATCAGCCCCAGCATTTT,CASSWGINQPQHF
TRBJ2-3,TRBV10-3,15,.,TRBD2,TGTGCCACCAGGACTAGCGGGGGGAATGCAGATACGCAGTATTTT,CATRTSGGNADTQYF
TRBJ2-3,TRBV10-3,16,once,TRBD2,TGTGCCATCAGTCTCGCACTAGCGGGCGCCGCAGATACGCAGTATTTT,CAISLALAGAADTQYF
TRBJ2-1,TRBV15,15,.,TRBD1,TGTGCCACCAGCTGGGGGGGACAGGGGGCAACTGAGCAGTTCTTC,CATSWGGQGATEQFF
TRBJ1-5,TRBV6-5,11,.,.,TGTGCCAGCAGCATCAATCAGCCCCAGCATTTT,CASSINQPQHF
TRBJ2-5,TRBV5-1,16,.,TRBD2,TGCGCCAGCAGCTTGATCGCGGGGGGTATCCAAGAGACCCAGTACTTC,CASSLIAGGIQETQYF
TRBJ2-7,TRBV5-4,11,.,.,TGTGCCAGCAGCTCCGCCGGCGAGCAGTACTTC,CASSSAGEQYF
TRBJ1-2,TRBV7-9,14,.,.,TGTGCCAGCAGCTCCCTCCGGGGCGACTATGGCTACACCTTC,CASSSLRGDYGYTF
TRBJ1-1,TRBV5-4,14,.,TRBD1,TGTGCCAGCAGCCTGGGACAGGGGGCGGAGATGGCTTTCTTT,CASSLGQGAEMAFF
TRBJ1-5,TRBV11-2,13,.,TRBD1,TGTGCCAGCAGCGGACAGGGAGATCAGCCCCAGCATTTT,CASSGQGDQPQHF
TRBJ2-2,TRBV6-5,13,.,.,TGTGCCAGCAGGGACAGTAACACCGGGGAGCTGTTTTTT,CASRDSNTGELFF
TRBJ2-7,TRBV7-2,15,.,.,TGTGCCAGCAGCCTTAGTCTGGTTACAGGGAAGGCGCAGTACTTC,CASSLSLVTGKAQYF
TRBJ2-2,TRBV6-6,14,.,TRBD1,TGTGCCAGCAGTCCCCGGGACAGCACCGGGGAGCTGTTTTTT,CASSPRDSTGELFF
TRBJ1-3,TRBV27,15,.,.,TGTGCCAGCAGTTTAAAACCCACGGGGGGAAACACCATATATTTT,CASSLKPTGGNTIYF
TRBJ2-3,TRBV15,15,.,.,TGTGCCACCAGCAGAGATGGACAAACTACAGATACGCAGTATTTT,CATSRDGQTTDTQYF
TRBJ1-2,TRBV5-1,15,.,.,TGCGCCAGCAGCTTTGGCAGGGGCGGCAACTATGGCTACACCTTC,CASSFGRGGNYGYTF